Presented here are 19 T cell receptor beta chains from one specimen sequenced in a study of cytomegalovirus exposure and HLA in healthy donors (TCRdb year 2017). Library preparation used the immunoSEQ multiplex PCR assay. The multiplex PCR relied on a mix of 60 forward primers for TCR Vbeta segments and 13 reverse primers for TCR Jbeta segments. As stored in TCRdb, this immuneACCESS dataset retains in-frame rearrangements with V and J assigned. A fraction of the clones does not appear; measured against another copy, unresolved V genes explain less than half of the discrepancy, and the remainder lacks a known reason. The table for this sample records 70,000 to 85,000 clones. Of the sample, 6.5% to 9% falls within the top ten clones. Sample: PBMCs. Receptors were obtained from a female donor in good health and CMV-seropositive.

The CDR3 sequence: CASSQDRGGSDGAKNIQYF. CDR3 in DNA: TGTGCCAGCAGCCAAGATCGGGGAGGGAGCGACGGGGCCAAAAACATTCAGTACTTC. This sequence joins TRBV4-2 and TRBJ2-4; 7 bases match TRBD2. V gave up 0 bases and J gave up 1 base; unmatched junction bases: 12. CDR1 is LGHNA and CDR2 is YNFKEQ in the germline V gene. This CDR3 is built from 19 residues.

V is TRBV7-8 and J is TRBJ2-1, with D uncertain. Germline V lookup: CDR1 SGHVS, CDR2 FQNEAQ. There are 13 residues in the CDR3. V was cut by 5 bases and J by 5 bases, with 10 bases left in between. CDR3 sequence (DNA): TGTGCCAGCAGCCTGAGGATTGACAATGAGCAGTTCTTC. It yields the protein CASSLRIDNEQFF.

CDR3 region: CAISATGGDYGYTF. The DNA for the CDR3 is TGTGCCATCAGTGCGACAGGGGGGGACTATGGCTACACCTTC. V is TRBV10-3 and J is TRBJ1-2; the match to TRBD1 covers 9 bases. Per the germline V gene, CDR1 is ENHRY and CDR2 is SYGVKD. This CDR3 contains 14 residues. J lost 3 bases, V lost 4 bases, and 3 bases had no gene match.

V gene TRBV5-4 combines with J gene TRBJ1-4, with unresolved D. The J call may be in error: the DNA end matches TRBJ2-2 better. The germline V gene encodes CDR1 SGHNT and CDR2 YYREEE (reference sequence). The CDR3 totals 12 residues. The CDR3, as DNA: TGTGCCAGCAGCTCCCCAACAGGGGAGCTGTTTTTT. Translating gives CASSSPTGELFF.

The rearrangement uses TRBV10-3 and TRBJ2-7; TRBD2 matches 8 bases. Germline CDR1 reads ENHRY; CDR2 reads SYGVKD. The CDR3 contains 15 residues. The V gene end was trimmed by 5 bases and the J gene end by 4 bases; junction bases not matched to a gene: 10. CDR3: CAISTTGTSPYEQYF. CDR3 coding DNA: TGTGCCATCAGTACGACCGGGACTAGTCCGTACGAGCAGTACTTC.

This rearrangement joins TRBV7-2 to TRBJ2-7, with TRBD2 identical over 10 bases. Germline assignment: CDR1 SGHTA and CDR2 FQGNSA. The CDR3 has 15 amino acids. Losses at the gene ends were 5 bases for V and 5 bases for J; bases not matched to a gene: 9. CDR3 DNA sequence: TGTGCCAGCAGCCCCCTAGCGGGAGAGAGGAACGAGCAGTACTTC. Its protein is CASSPLAGERNEQYF.

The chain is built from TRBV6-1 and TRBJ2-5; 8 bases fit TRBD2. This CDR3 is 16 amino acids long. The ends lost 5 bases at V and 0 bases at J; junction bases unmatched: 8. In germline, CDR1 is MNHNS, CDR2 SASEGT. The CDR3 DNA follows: TGTGCCAGCAGTAAAGATAGCGGGGCGTACCAAGAGACCCAGTACTTC. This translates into CASSKDSGAYQETQYF.

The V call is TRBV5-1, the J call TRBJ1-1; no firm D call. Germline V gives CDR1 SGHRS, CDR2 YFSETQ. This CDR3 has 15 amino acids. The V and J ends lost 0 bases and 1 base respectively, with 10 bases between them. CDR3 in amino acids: CASSLERIPNTEAFF. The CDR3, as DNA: TGCGCCAGCAGCTTGGAGCGCATACCGAACACTGAAGCTTTCTTT.

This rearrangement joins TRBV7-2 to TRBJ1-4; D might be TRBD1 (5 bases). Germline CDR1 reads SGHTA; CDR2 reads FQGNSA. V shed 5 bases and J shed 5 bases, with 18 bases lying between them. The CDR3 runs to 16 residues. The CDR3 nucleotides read TGTGCCAGCAGCCTACAGGCTCTCCTCGGGAATGAAAAACTGTTTTTT. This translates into CASSLQALLGNEKLFF.

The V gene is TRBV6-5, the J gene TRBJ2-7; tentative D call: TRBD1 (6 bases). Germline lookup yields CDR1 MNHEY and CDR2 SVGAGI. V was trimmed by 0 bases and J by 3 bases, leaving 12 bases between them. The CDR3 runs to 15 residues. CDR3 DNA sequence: TGTGCCAGCAGTTACTCGAGGGGACAAAGCTACGAGCAGTACTTC. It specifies CASSYSRGQSYEQYF.

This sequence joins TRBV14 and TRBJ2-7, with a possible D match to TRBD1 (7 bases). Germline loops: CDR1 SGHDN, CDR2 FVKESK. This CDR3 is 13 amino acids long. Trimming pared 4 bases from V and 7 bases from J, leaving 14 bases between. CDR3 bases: TGTGCCAGCAGCCCACAGGGGACTCGGGAGCAGTACTTC. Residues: CASSPQGTREQYF.

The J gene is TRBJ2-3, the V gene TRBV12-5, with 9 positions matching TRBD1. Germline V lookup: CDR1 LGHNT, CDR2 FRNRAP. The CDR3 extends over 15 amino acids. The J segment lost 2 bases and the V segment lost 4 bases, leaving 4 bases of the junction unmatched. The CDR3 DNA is TGTGCTAGTGGTTCCGGACAGGGGAACACAGATACGCAGTATTTT. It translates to CASGSGQGNTDTQYF.

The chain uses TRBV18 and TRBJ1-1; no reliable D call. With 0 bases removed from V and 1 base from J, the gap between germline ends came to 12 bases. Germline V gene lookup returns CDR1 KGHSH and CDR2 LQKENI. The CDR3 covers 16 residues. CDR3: CASSPPSARSNTEAFF. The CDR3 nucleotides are TGTGCCAGCTCACCACCGAGCGCCCGATCGAACACTGAAGCTTTCTTT.

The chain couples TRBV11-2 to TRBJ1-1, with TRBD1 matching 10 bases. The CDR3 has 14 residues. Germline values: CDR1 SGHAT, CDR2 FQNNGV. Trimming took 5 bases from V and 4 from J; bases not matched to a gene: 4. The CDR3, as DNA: TGTGCCAGCAGCCCGCGGACAGGGGGCACTGAAGCTTTCTTT. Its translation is CASSPRTGGTEAFF.

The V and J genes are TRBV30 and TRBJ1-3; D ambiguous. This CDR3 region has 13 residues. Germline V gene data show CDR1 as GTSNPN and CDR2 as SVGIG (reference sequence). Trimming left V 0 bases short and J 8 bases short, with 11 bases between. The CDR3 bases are TGTGCCTGGAGTGTACTCGGACTCTACACCATATATTTT. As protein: CAWSVLGLYTIYF.

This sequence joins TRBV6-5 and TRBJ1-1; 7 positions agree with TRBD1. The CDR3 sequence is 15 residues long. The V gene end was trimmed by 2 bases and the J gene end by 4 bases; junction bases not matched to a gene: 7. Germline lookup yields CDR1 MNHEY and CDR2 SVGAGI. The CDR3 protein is CASSYQPQGPTEAFF. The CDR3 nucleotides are TGTGCCAGCAGTTACCAACCACAGGGGCCCACTGAAGCTTTCTTT.

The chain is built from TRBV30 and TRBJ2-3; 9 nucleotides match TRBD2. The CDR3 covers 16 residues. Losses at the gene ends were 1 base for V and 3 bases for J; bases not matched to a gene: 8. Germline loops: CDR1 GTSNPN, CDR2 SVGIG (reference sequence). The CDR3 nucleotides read TGTGCCTGGAGTGCCCTTCCTGCGGGAGGGACAGATACGCAGTATTTT. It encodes CAWSALPAGGTDTQYF. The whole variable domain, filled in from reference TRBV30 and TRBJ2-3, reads SQTIHQWPATLVQPVGSPLSLECTVEGTSNPNLYWYRQAAGRGLQLLFYSVGIGQISSEVPQNLSASRPQDRQFILSSKKLLLSDSGFYLCAWSALPAGGTDTQYFGPGTRLTVL.

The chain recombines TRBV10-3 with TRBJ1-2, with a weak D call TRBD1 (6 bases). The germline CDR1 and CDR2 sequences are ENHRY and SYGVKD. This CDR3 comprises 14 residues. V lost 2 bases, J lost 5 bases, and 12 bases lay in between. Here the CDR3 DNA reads TGTGCCATCAGTGAGGGACAGCAATTTTATGGCTACACCTTC. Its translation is CAISEGQQFYGYTF.

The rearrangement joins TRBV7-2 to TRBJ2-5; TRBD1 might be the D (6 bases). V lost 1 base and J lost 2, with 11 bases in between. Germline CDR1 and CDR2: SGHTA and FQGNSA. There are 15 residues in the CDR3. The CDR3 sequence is CASSLGGRGQETQYF. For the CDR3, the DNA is TGTGCCAGCAGCTTAGGTGGCAGGGGACAAGAGACCCAGTACTTC.